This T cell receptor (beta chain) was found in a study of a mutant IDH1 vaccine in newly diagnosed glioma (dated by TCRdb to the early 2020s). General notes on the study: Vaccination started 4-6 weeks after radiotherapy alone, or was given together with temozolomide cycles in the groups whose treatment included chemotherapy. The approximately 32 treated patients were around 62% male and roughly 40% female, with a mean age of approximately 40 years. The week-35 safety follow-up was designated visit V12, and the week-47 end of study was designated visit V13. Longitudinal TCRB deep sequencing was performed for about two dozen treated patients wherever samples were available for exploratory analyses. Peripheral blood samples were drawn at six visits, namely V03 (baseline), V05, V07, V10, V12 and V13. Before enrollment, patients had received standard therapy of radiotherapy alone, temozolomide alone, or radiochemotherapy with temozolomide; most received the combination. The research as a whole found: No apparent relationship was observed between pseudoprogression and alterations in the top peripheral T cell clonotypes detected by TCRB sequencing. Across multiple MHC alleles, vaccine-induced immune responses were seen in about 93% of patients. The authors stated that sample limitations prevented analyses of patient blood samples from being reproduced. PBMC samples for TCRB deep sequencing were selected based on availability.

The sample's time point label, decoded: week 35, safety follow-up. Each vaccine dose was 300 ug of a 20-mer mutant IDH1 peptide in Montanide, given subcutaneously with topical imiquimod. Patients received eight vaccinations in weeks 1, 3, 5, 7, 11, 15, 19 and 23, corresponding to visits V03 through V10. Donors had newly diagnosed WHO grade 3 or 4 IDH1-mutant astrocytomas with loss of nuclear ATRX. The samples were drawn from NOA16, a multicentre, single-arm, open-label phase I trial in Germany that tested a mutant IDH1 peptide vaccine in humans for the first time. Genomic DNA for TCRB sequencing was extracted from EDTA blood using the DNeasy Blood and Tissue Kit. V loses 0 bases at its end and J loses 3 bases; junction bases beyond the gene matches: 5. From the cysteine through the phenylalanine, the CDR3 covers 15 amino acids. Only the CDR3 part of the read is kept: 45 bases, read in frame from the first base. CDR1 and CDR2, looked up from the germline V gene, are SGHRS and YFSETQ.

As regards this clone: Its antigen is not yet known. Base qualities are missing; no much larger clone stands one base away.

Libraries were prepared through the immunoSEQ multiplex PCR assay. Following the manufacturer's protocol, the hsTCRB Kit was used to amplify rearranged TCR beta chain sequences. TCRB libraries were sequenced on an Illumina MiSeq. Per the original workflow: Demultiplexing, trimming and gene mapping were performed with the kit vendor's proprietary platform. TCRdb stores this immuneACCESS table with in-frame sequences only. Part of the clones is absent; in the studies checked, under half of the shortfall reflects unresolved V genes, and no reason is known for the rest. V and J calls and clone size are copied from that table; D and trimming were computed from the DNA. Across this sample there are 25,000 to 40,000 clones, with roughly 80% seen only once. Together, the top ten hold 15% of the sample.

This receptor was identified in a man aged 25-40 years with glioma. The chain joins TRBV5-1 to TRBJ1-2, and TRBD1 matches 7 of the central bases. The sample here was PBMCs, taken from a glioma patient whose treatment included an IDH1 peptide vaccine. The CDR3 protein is CASSLDRGGYYGYTF. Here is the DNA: TGCGCCAGCAGCTTGGACAGGGGAGGCTACTATGGCTACACCTTC. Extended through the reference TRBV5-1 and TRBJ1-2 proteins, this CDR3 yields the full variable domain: KAGVTQTPRYLIKTRGQQVTLSCSPISGHRSVSWYQQTPGQGLQFLFEYFSETQRNKGNFPGRFSGRQFSNSRSEMNVSTLELGDSALYLCASSLDRGGYYGYTFGSGTRLTVV.